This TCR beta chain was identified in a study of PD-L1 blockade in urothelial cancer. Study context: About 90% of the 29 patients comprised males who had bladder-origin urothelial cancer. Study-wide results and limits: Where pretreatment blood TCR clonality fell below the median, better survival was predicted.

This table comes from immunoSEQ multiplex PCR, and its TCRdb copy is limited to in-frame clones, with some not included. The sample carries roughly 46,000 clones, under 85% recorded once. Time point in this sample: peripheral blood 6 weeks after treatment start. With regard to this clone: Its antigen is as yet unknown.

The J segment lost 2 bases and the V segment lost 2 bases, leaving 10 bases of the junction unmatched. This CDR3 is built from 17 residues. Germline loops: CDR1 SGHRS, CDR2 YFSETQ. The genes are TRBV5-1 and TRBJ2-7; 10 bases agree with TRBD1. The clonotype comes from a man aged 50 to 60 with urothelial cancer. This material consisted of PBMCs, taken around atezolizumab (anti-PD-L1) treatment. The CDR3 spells CASSFAPPTGGPYEQYF. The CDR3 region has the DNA TGCGCCAGCAGCTTTGCCCCTCCGACAGGGGGCCCCTACGAGCAGTACTTC.